The clone carrying this T cell receptor (beta chain) was seen a few times. Its target is not known. From the RT-PCR reads, TCRdb called clonotypes with MiXCR, one entry per CDR3 protein. Seen here are about 190,000 distinct CDR3 sequences, 13% to 15% observed once, and the top ten hold under 30%. The sample is drawn from a study of response to subunit inactivated influenza vaccine. Whole-study findings and limits: Only a handful of new T cells, the authors suggested, are recruited with each seasonal influenza vaccination.

The specimen comprised CD8+ T cells sorted from PBMCs, sampled approximately 5 days after vaccination. This receptor was taken from a man in his fifties or sixties who received an inactivated influenza vaccine.

CDR3 bases: TGTGCCAGCAGTGACAGACAGTCATACTATAATTCACCCCTCCACTTT. Residues: CASSDRQSYYNSPLHF. The chain is built from TRBV6-1 and TRBJ1-6; D might be TRBD1 (5 bases). The germline gives CDR1 MNHNS, CDR2 SASEGT. This CDR3 has 16 residues. Trimming left V 3 bases short and J 3 bases short, with 12 bases between.